The 10 T cell receptor beta chains in this list originate from one sample, sequenced in a study of patients and donors after allogeneic stem cell transplantation (dated by TCRdb to about 2020). The method was RT-PCR. Instrument on record: NextSeq 550. The raw public data were reprocessed by TCRdb itself: fastp quality trimming at Q25, MiXCR clonotype calling, in-frame beta chains only. Rows matching on CDR3 protein sequence are summarized as one entry with the most common DNA and genes. Across this sample there are around 200,000 distinct CDR3 sequences, with 38% seen only once. The top ten hold more than 9% of the sample. The sample was blood, either unsorted or a sorted T cell fraction (not recorded which). The origin of the receptors is a human donor who was either an allogeneic HSCT recipient or a stem cell or donor lymphocyte infusion donor (not recorded which). It is not recorded whose cells these are; they may come from a transplant donor.

This clonotype was seen a handful of times. The chain uses TRBV20-1 and TRBJ2-7; D uncertain. Between the trimmed V and J ends, which lost 5 bases and 4 bases, there was a span of 12 bases. The CDR3 loop spans 12 amino acids. Per germline, CDR1 DFQATT and CDR2 SNEGSKA (reference sequence). Written as DNA, the CDR3 is TGCAGTGCTGGAAAATCCCTATACGAGCAGTACTTC. This translates into CSAGKSLYEQYF.

This chain joins TRBV9 and TRBJ2-3; D tentatively fits TRBD1 or TRBD2 (5 bases each). The CDR3 consists of 15 residues. Trimming pared 3 bases from V and 3 bases from J, leaving 14 bases between. Germline loops: CDR1 SGDLS, CDR2 YYNGEE. The CDR3: CASSGEGIGTDTQYF. DNA for the CDR3: TGTGCCAGCAGCGGTGAGGGGATCGGGACAGATACGCAGTATTTT.

This clonotype has just a few counts. The genes are TRBV18 and TRBJ1-2; D might be TRBD1 (5 bases). This CDR3 is built from 15 residues. CDR1 and CDR2 from the germline V gene are KGHSH and LQKENI. Trimming removed 0 bases at V and 2 bases at J, with 10 bases between. DNA of the CDR3: TGTGCCAGCTCACCACCGTTCAGGGTCAACTATGGCTACACCTTC. This translates into CASSPPFRVNYGYTF.

This clonotype came up a few times. For the CDR3, the DNA is TGCGCCAGCAGCCAAGCCGGGACACGAACTGAAGCTTTCTTT. Protein sequence: CASSQAGTRTEAFF. This chain joins TRBV4-1 and TRBJ1-1, with D possibly matching TRBD1 (6 bases). Trimming stripped 1 base from V and 5 bases from J, with 11 bases between. Germline CDR1 is MGHRA and CDR2 is YSYEKL. The CDR3 is made up of 14 amino acids.

The chain combines TRBV27 with TRBJ2-7; maybe TRBD1 (6 bases). Germline V CDR1 and CDR2: MNHEY, SMNVEV (reference sequence). V lost 4 bases and J 2 bases, leaving 15 bases between the germline ends. This CDR3 contains 15 residues. The CDR3, as DNA: TGTGCCAGCAGTTCCCCAGGGGCCACAACCTACGAGCAGTACTTC. The encoded protein is CASSSPGATTYEQYF.

The rearrangement uses TRBV7-9 and TRBJ1-4; D ambiguous. The germline CDR1 and CDR2 sequences are SEHNR and FQNEAQ (reference sequence). The CDR3 extends over 15 amino acids. Trimming stripped 0 bases from V and 8 bases from J, with 13 bases between. The CDR3 spells CASSLAGSRPEKLFF. The CDR3 nucleotides read TGTGCCAGCAGCTTAGCTGGGTCAAGGCCGGAAAAACTGTTTTTT.

The table lists this clonotype with a few counts. V usage is TRBV12-5 and J usage is TRBJ1-1; TRBD1 matches 7 bases. There are 13 residues in the CDR3. The V and J ends lost 1 base and 4 bases, in that order; junction bases with no gene match: 0. CDR1 and CDR2 from the germline V gene are LGHNT and FRNRAP. For the CDR3, the DNA is TGTGCTAGTGGTTTGGCAGGGGGCACTGAAGCTTTCTTT. Residues: CASGLAGGTEAFF.

This clonotype occurred a few times. This chain's CDR3 is CASSFSQPSWEKLFF. CDR3 bases: TGTGCCAGCAGTTTTTCACAGCCATCATGGGAAAAACTGTTTTTT. This chain uses TRBV12-3 or TRBV12-4 with TRBJ1-4; D not certain. This CDR3 spans 15 amino acids. V was clipped by 3 bases and J by 8 bases, with 16 bases between them.

There are a few counts of this clonotype. This chain connects TRBV10-3 to TRBJ1-6, with unresolved D. CDR1 ENHRY and CDR2 SYGVKD come from the germline V gene. Deletions cut 0 bases from V and 7 bases from J, with 7 bases between. The CDR3 has 14 amino acids. The CDR3 DNA sequence: TGTGCCATCAGTGAGTCCATGGAGAATTCACCCCTCCACTTT. This gives the protein CAISESMENSPLHF.

The rearrangement joins TRBV12-3 or TRBV12-4 to TRBJ1-5; D ambiguous. Trimming left V 1 base short and J 3 bases short, with 4 bases between. CDR3 length equals 13 residues. The CDR3 region has the DNA TGTGCCAGCAGTTTAGGCTTCAATCAGCCCCAGCATTTT. It codes for CASSLGFNQPQHF.